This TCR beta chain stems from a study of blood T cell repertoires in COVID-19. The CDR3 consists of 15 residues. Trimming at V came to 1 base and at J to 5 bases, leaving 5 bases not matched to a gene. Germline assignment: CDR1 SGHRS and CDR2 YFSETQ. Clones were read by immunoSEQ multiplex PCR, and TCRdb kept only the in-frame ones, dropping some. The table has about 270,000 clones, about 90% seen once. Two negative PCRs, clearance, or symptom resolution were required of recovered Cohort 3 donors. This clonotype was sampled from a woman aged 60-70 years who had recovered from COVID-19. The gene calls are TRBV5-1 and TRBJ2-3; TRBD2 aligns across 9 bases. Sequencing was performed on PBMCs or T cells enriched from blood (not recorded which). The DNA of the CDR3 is TGCGCCAGCAGCTTGACCTCTAGCGGGGTAGATACGCAGTATTTT. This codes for CASSLTSSGVDTQYF.